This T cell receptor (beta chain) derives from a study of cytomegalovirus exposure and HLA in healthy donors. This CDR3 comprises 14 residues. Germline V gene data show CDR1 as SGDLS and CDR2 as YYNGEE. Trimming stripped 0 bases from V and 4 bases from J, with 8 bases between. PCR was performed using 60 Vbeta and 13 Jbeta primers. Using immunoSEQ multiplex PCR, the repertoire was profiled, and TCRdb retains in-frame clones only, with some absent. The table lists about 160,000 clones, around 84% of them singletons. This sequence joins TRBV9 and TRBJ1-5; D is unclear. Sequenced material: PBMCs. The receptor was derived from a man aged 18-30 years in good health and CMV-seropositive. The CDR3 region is CASSVDGFNQPQHF. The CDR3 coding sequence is TGTGCCAGCAGCGTAGATGGCTTTAATCAGCCCCAGCATTTT.